This T cell receptor beta chain derives from a study of blood T cell repertoires in COVID-19. Profiling relied on immunoSEQ multiplex PCR, and the TCRdb table lists in-frame clones only, not all of them. The sample has more than 150,000 clones; over 80% are singletons. Per the germline V gene, CDR1 is GTSNPN and CDR2 is SVGIG (reference sequence). With 1 base removed from V and 3 bases from J, the gap between germline ends came to 3 bases. This CDR3 spans 11 amino acids. The participants were between about 18 and 90 years old and came from fewer than 25 US areas. The chain is built from TRBV30 and TRBJ1-2, with no clear D. Sequences were obtained from PBMCs or T cells enriched from blood (not recorded which). This TCR derives from a woman aged 55-70 years who had recovered from COVID-19. The CDR3 loop is CAWSDYYGYTF. DNA of the CDR3: TGTGCCTGGAGTGACTACTATGGCTACACCTTC.